This TCR beta chain is from a study of blood T cell repertoires in COVID-19. Study context: T cells, B-cell-depleted T cells, or PBMCs supplied cDNA or gDNA.

Germline-derived CDR1 and CDR2 are SGDLS and YYNGEE. This CDR3 is built from 14 residues. The V and J ends lost 4 bases and 6 bases, in that order; junction bases with no gene match: 6. In the study's own analysis: Estimated nucleated cell counts came from reference gene primer amplification. The assay was immunoSEQ multiplex PCR, and TCRdb's table has in-frame clones only and misses some. That table gives V, J and clone size, and the DNA gave D and trimming. The sample has 99,000 or so clones, around 87% seen once; the top ten hold roughly 15%. This clone was observed a few times. V gene TRBV9 combines with J gene TRBJ2-2, with 7 bases aligning to TRBD1. Sequencing input: peripheral blood. This receptor was taken from a man aged 45-65 years with acute or convalescent COVID-19. CDR3 protein: CASSPRQGPGELFF. The CDR3 DNA is TGTGCCAGCAGCCCTCGACAGGGACCCGGGGAGCTGTTTTTT.